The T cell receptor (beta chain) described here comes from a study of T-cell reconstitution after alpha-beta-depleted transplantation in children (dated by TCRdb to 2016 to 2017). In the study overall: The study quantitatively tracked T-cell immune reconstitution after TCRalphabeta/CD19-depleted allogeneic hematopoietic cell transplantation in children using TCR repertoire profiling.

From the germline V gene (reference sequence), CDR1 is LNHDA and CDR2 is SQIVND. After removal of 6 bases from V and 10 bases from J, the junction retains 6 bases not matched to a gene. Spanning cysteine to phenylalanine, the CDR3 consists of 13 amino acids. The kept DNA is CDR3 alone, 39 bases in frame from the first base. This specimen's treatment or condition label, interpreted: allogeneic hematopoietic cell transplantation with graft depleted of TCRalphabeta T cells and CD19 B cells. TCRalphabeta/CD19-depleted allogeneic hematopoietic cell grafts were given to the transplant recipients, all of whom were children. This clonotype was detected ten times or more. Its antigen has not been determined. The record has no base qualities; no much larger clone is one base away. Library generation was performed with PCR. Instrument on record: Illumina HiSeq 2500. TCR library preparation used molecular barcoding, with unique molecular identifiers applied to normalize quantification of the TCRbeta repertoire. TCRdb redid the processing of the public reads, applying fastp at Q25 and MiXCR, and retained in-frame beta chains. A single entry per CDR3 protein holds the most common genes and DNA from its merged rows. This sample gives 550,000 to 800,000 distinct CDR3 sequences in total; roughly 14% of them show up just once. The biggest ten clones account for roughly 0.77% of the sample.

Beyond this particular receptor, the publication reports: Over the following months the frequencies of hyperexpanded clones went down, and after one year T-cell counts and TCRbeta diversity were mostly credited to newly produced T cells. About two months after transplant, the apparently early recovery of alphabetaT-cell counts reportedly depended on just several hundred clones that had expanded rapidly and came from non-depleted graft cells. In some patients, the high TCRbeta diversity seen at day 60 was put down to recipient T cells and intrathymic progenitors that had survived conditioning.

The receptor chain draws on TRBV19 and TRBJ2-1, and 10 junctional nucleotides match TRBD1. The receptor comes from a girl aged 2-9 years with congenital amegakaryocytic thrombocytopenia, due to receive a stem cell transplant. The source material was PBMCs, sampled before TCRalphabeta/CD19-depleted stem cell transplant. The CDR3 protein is CASSGQGGREQFF. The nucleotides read TGTGCCAGTAGCGGACAGGGGGGACGCGAGCAGTTCTTC. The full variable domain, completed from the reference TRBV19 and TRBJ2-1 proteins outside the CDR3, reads DGGITQSPKYLFRKEGQNVTLSCEQNLNHDAMYWYRQDPGQGLRLIYYSQIVNDFQKGDIAEGYSVSREKKESFPLTVTSAQKNPTAFYLCASSGQGGREQFFGPGTRLTVL.